Following are 28 T cell receptor beta chains from one sample sequenced in a study of blood T cell repertoires in COVID-19. Sequencing used immunoSEQ multiplex PCR; TCRdb keeps in-frame clones, though not all of them. The table lists 150,000 or so clones, approximately 80% of them singletons. Sequencing input: PBMCs or T cells enriched from blood (not recorded which). These receptor sequences come from a man in his fifties who had recovered from COVID-19.

The chain carries TRBV5-4 and TRBJ2-7; TRBD2 might be the D (5 bases). V lost 4 bases and J lost 4, with 9 bases in between. CDR1 and CDR2 from the germline V gene are SGHNT and YYREEE (reference sequence). The CDR3 loop spans 12 amino acids. CDR3 DNA sequence: TGTGCCAGCAGCGGGGAGAGTTACGAGCAGTACTTC. Protein product: CASSGESYEQYF.

The chain uses TRBV5-1 and TRBJ2-7; 10 nucleotides align to TRBD1. CDR1 is SGHRS, CDR2 YFSETQ, per germline. The CDR3 runs to 16 residues. The V segment lost 4 bases and the J segment 0 bases; nucleotides outside the gene matches: 7. CDR3 bases: TGCGCCAGCAGCCTTGGCGGGACAGGGGCCTCCTACGAGCAGTACTTC. It yields the protein CASSLGGTGASYEQYF. Full variable domain (rest looked up from reference TRBV5-1 and TRBJ2-7): KAGVTQTPRYLIKTRGQQVTLSCSPISGHRSVSWYQQTPGQGLQFLFEYFSETQRNKGNFPGRFSGRQFSNSRSEMNVSTLELGDSALYLCASSLGGTGASYEQYFGPGTRLTVT.

This chain joins TRBV18 and TRBJ1-4, with 10 positions matching TRBD1. The V gene's germline CDR1 is KGHSH and CDR2 LQKENI. The CDR3 runs to 15 residues. V shed 3 bases and J 7 bases; nucleotides not matched to a gene: 5. This chain's CDR3 is CASSPLDRGPEKLFF. CDR3 nucleotide sequence: TGTGCCAGCTCACCCCTTGACAGGGGGCCTGAAAAACTGTTTTTT.

This clone was observed a single time. V is TRBV9 and J is TRBJ2-3; no clear D. The V end was cut by 5 bases, the J end by 5 bases, with 12 bases between. The CDR3 totals 13 residues. CDR1 is SGDLS and CDR2 is YYNGEE in the germline V gene. The CDR3 DNA follows: TGTGCCAGCAGTGACTTCCAAGGAGATACGCAGTATTTT. Protein: CASSDFQGDTQYF.

The chain links TRBV25-1 to TRBJ1-2, with 10 bases matching TRBD1. With 5 bases clipped from V and 7 bases from J, the junction kept 4 bases outside the gene matches. CDR3 size: 13 residues. CDR1 and CDR2 from the germline V gene are MGHDK and SYGVNS. The CDR3: CASSRQGARGYTF. CDR3 in DNA: TGTGCCAGCAGTAGACAGGGGGCGCGTGGCTACACCTTC.

This sequence joins TRBV27 and TRBJ2-6; TRBD2 matches 14 bases. V trimming: 10 bases; J trimming: 3 bases; junction bases outside the gene matches: 17. Germline-derived CDR1 and CDR2 are MNHEY and SMNVEV (reference sequence). The CDR3 loop spans 20 amino acids. The CDR3 DNA is TGTGCCATCGATACGAGAAGACCGGGACTAGCGGGAGTTGGGGCCAACGTCCTGACTTTC. Protein sequence: CAIDTRRPGLAGVGANVLTF.

This chain joins TRBV5-8 and TRBJ1-1; 7 nucleotides align to TRBD1. The CDR3 covers 15 residues. CDR1 SGHTS and CDR2 YDEGEE come from the germline V gene. J gave up 1 base and V 5 bases, and 8 bases lay outside the gene matches. The DNA for the CDR3 is TGTGCCAGCAGATCCCAGGGGGTGGGGAACACTGAAGCTTTCTTT. Residues: CASRSQGVGNTEAFF.

The chain joins TRBV5-6 to TRBJ2-3; 8 bases match TRBD2. CDR1 is SGHDT, CDR2 YYEEEE, per germline. The CDR3 is made up of 15 amino acids. V shed 4 bases and J 4 bases; nucleotides not matched to a gene: 8. As DNA, the CDR3 is TGTGCCAGCAGCGTCGGGGGGGCCCAGGCAGATACGCAGTATTTT. Translation: CASSVGGAQADTQYF. Combining the CDR3 with reference TRBV5-6 and TRBJ2-3 gives the whole variable domain DAGVTQSPTHLIKTRGQQVTLRCSPKSGHDTVSWYQQALGQGPQFIFQYYEEEERQRGNFPDRFSGHQFPNYSSELNVNALLLGDSALYLCASSVGGAQADTQYFGPGTRLTVL.

This clone was counted once. This sequence joins TRBV28 and TRBJ1-5; TRBD1 matches at 8 bases. Germline assignment: CDR1 MDHEN and CDR2 SYDVKM. CDR3 length equals 14 residues. J gave up 9 bases and V 4 bases, and 8 bases lay outside the gene matches. CDR3 sequence: CASSSPGQVVPQHF. The CDR3 DNA reads as TGTGCCAGCAGTTCCCCGGGACAGGTGGTGCCCCAGCATTTT.

The V call is TRBV29-1, the J call TRBJ2-1; D is possibly TRBD2 (6 bases). V lost 5 bases, J lost 7 bases, and 12 bases lay in between. The CDR3 consists of 12 residues. Germline V gene data show CDR1 as SQVTM and CDR2 as ANQGSEA. The CDR3 DNA is TGCAGCGTTTATTCGGGGGATAATGAGCAGTTCTTC. Translated: CSVYSGDNEQFF.

This clone was seen more than once but under ten times. The chain has TRBV7-8 and TRBJ2-6, with a possible D match to TRBD2 (7 bases). This CDR3 is 15 amino acids long. The V end lost 11 bases, the J end lost 0 bases, and 14 bases lay between the germline ends. The germline V gene has CDR1 SGHVS and CDR2 FQNEAQ. This CDR3 is CAGGGGDSGANVLTF. The CDR3 nucleotides read TGTGCCGGGGGAGGGGGAGACTCTGGGGCCAACGTCCTGACTTTC.

This clone was found once. The J gene is TRBJ1-6, the V gene TRBV6-5; 8 nucleotides align to TRBD1. CDR3 length equals 15 residues. Germline V CDR1 and CDR2: MNHEY, SVGAGI. V trimming: 6 bases; J trimming: 8 bases; junction bases outside the gene matches: 9. The CDR3 here is CASRTPGTGYSPLHF. Written as DNA, the CDR3 is TGTGCCAGCAGGACGCCCGGGACAGGATATTCACCCCTCCACTTT.

About this clone itself: Other DNA sequences from this sample encode an identical CDR3 as well. The J gene is TRBJ2-5, the V gene TRBV29-1; 11 nucleotides agree with TRBD2. Germline V lookup: CDR1 SQVTM, CDR2 ANQGSEA. The CDR3 loop spans 14 amino acids. The V gene end was trimmed by 4 bases and the J gene end by 1 base; junction bases not matched to a gene: 2. In DNA form, the CDR3 reads TGCAGCGTTGGTCTAGCGGGGGGCCAAGAGACCCAGTACTTC. Its protein product is CSVGLAGGQETQYF.

The V gene is TRBV2, the J gene TRBJ1-1; 11 bases agree with TRBD1. The V segment lost 6 bases and the J segment 3 bases; nucleotides outside the gene matches: 12. Germline V gene lookup returns CDR1 SNHLY and CDR2 FYNNEI. The CDR3 spans 17 residues. The CDR3 loop reads CASSGPDRGQKDTEAFF. For the CDR3, the DNA is TGTGCCAGCAGCGGCCCGGACAGGGGGCAAAAAGACACTGAAGCTTTCTTT.

The chain links TRBV24-1 to TRBJ1-5; 9 bases align to TRBD1. Losses at the gene ends were 9 bases for V and 4 bases for J; bases not matched to a gene: 6. CDR1 and CDR2 (germline): KGHDR, SFDVKD. CDR3 length: 14 residues. CDR3 sequence reads: CATAQGAWNQPQHF. DNA of the CDR3: TGTGCCACCGCACAGGGGGCATGGAATCAGCCCCAGCATTTT.

The rearrangement joins TRBV5-1 to TRBJ1-4, with D possibly TRBD1 on 5 matching bases. This CDR3 is 13 amino acids long. The V end lost 7 bases, the J end lost 7 bases, and 14 bases lay between the germline ends. Germline CDR1 SGHRS, CDR2 YFSETQ. This CDR3 reads CASGDTGREKLFF. CDR3 nucleotide sequence: TGCGCCAGCGGAGACACAGGACGTGAAAAACTGTTTTTT. The complete variable domain, with remaining parts taken from reference TRBV5-1 and TRBJ1-4, reads KAGVTQTPRYLIKTRGQQVTLSCSPISGHRSVSWYQQTPGQGLQFLFEYFSETQRNKGNFPGRFSGRQFSNSRSEMNVSTLELGDSALYLCASGDTGREKLFFGSGTQLSVL.

This sequence joins TRBV2 and TRBJ2-5; 10 nucleotides align to TRBD2. Trimming removed 6 bases from V and 5 bases from J; junction bases left unmatched: 9. The length of the CDR3 is 15 residues. Per the germline V gene, CDR1 is SNHLY and CDR2 is FYNNEI. The CDR3 nucleotides are TGTGCCAGCAGCAAGGGGACTAGCGATAAGGAGACCCAGTACTTC. It is translated as CASSKGTSDKETQYF.

The V gene is TRBV14, the J gene TRBJ1-1; D is perhaps TRBD1 (5 bases). Trimming pared 0 bases from V and 6 bases from J, leaving 11 bases between. The CDR3 runs to 14 residues. The germline gives CDR1 SGHDN, CDR2 FVKESK. CDR3 sequence: CASSQEKGAAEAFF. The CDR3 coding sequence is TGTGCCAGCAGCCAAGAAAAAGGGGCGGCTGAAGCTTTCTTT.

CDR3 in amino acids: CASSLSTGRLEAFF. The CDR3 coding sequence is TGTGCCAGCAGCCTTTCGACAGGGCGACTTGAAGCTTTCTTT. The V and J genes are TRBV3-1 (or the pseudogene TRBV3-2) and TRBJ1-1; 7 bases fit TRBD1. The CDR3 has 14 residues. The J segment lost 7 bases and the V segment lost 4 bases, leaving 9 bases of the junction unmatched. Germline assignment: CDR1 LGHDT and CDR2 YNNKEL (reference sequence).

V is TRBV5-4 and J is TRBJ1-5; perhaps TRBD1 as D (5 bases). Trimming removed 0 bases from V and 3 bases from J, with 10 bases in between. The CDR3 consists of 15 residues. The V gene's germline CDR1 is SGHNT and CDR2 YYREEE (reference sequence). The CDR3 DNA reads TGTGCCAGCAGCTTGGGGGACTCACCCAATCAGCCCCAGCATTTT. Protein: CASSLGDSPNQPQHF. Full variable domain (missing parts from reference TRBV5-4 and TRBJ1-5): ETGVTQSPTHLIKTRGQQVTLRCSSQSGHNTVSWYQQALGQGPQFIFQYYREEENGRGNFPPRFSGLQFPNYSSELNVNALELDDSALYLCASSLGDSPNQPQHFGDGTRLSIL.

CDR3 protein: CASILNQGSALYGYTF. CDR3 DNA sequence: TGTGCCAGCATTCTTAATCAGGGGTCCGCGCTCTATGGCTACACCTTC. The chain employs TRBV2 and TRBJ1-2; D possibly corresponds to TRBD1 (6 bases). The V gene's germline CDR1 is SNHLY and CDR2 FYNNEI. CDR3 length equals 16 residues. V lost 7 bases, J lost 4 bases, and 22 bases lay in between.

V and J are TRBV3-1 (or the pseudogene TRBV3-2) and TRBJ2-5, with 8 nucleotides matching TRBD2. Per germline, CDR1 LGHDT and CDR2 YNNKEL (reference sequence). This CDR3 comprises 17 residues. V lost 0 bases and J lost 1; bases outside the gene matches: 7. CDR3 protein: CASSQDFPSGPQETQYF. CDR3 coding DNA: TGTGCCAGCAGCCAAGATTTCCCTAGCGGGCCCCAAGAGACCCAGTACTTC.

This clone was counted a few times. CDR3 bases: TGCGCCAGCAGCCAAAAGAGTCTACAGGGCCTATCTGGAAACACCATATATTTT. The encoded protein is CASSQKSLQGLSGNTIYF. V usage is TRBV4-1 and J usage is TRBJ1-3; possibly TRBD1 for D (6 bases). The length of the CDR3 is 18 residues. Germline CDR1 and CDR2: MGHRA and YSYEKL. V was trimmed by 2 bases and J by 1 base, leaving 18 bases between them.

This clone was found once. This chain connects TRBV6-2 or TRBV6-3 to TRBJ2-6; no firm D call. Germline values: CDR1 MNHEY, CDR2 SVGEGT. This CDR3 contains 15 residues. The V gene lost 5 bases and the J gene lost 2 bases, with 10 bases spanning the gap. The CDR3 sequence: CASSPQATGANVLTF. The CDR3 bases are TGTGCCAGCAGTCCCCAGGCGACTGGGGCCAACGTCCTGACTTTC.

V and J are TRBV2 and TRBJ2-5, with TRBD2 as a possible D gene (6 bases). Germline CDR1 is SNHLY and CDR2 is FYNNEI. This CDR3 comprises 13 residues. V lost 9 bases to trimming and J lost 2 bases, with 13 bases between them. The CDR3 region is CASNRGEQETQYF. The CDR3 nucleotides read TGTGCCAGTAACCGCGGGGAGCAAGAGACCCAGTACTTC.

V usage is TRBV7-8 and J usage is TRBJ2-7; 10 nucleotides align to TRBD2. The V gene's germline CDR1 is SGHVS and CDR2 FQNEAQ. V shed 6 bases, J shed 3 bases, and the junction held 11 bases outside the gene matches. The CDR3 totals 16 residues. The CDR3 DNA reads as TGTGCCAGCAGTCCAGAGGTGTTAGCGGGGGGCTACGAGCAGTACTTC. Translated, it gives CASSPEVLAGGYEQYF.

This chain links TRBV5-1 with TRBJ1-4; D gene ambiguous. The V and J ends lost 2 bases and 5 bases respectively, with 7 bases between them. Per germline, CDR1 SGHRS and CDR2 YFSETQ. This CDR3 is built from 13 residues. CDR3 DNA: TGCGCCAGCAGCTTAAATGAGAATGAAAAACTGTTTTTT. This encodes CASSLNENEKLFF. Full variable domain (outside the CDR3, taken from reference TRBV5-1 and TRBJ1-4): KAGVTQTPRYLIKTRGQQVTLSCSPISGHRSVSWYQQTPGQGLQFLFEYFSETQRNKGNFPGRFSGRQFSNSRSEMNVSTLELGDSALYLCASSLNENEKLFFGSGTQLSVL.

This chain uses TRBV28 with TRBJ2-7; 11 bases agree with TRBD2. CDR3 size: 14 residues. J lost 6 bases, V lost 5 bases, and 6 bases had no gene match. Looked up from germline, CDR1 is MDHEN and CDR2 is SYDVKM. The CDR3 here is CASSRGLAGPEQYF. CDR3 sequence (DNA): TGTGCCAGCAGTCGCGGACTAGCGGGCCCCGAGCAGTACTTC.